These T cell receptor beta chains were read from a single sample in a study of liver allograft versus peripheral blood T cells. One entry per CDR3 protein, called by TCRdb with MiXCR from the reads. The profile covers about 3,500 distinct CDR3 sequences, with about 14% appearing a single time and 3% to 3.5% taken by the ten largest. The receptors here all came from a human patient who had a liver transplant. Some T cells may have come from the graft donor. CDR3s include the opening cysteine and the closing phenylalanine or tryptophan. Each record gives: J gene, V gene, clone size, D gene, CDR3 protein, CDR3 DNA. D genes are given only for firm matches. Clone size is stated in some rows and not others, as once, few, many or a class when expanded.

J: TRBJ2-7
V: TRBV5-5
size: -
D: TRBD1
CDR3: CASSWDRGLGEQYF
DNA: TGTGCCAGCAGCTGGGACAGGGGGCTGGGAGAGCAGTACTTC

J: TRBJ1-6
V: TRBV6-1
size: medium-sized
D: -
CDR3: CAISQGSYNSPLHF
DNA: TGTGCCATCTCCCAGGGCTCCTATAATTCACCCCTCCACTTT

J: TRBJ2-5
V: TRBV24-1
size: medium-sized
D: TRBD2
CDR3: CATSDASSGRAQETQYF
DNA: TGTGCCACCAGTGATGCGTCTAGCGGGAGGGCCCAAGAGACCCAGTACTTC

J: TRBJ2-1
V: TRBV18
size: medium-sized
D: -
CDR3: CASSPEIAASREQFF
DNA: TGTGCCAGCTCACCGGAAATAGCGGCCAGTCGCGAGCAGTTCTTC

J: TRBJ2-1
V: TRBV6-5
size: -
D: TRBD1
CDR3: CASRSGTGGYNEQFF
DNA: TGTGCCAGCAGGTCCGGGACAGGGGGTTACAATGAGCAGTTCTTC

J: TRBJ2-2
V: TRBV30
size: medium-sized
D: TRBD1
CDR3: CAWRGYLGTGGGPSGTGELFF
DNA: TGTGCCTGGAGGGGCTACTTGGGGACAGGGGGCGGGCCCTCGGGCACCGGGGAGCTGTTTTTT

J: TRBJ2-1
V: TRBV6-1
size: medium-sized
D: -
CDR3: CASSEEGGARGEQFF
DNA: TGTGCCAGCAGTGAGGAGGGGGGGGCGAGGGGTGAGCAGTTCTTC

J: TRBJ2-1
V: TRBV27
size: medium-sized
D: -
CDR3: CASSPSGVNEQFF
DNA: TGTGCCAGCAGTCCATCAGGGGTCAATGAGCAGTTCTTC

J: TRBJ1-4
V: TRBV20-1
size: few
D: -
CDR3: CSAPGPGGEKLFF
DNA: TGCAGTGCCCCGGGACCGGGCGGGGAAAAACTGTTTTTT

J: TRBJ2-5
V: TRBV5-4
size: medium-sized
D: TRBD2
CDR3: CASSVPLGRGGLETQYF
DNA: TGTGCCAGCAGCGTCCCACTAGGGCGGGGGGGCTTGGAGACCCAGTACTTC